This entry concerns a single T cell receptor beta chain. Its antigen is as yet unknown. These data come from a study of T cell responses to AZD1222 COVID-19 vaccine. General observations from the study: Dominant CD4 TCR responses targeted spike regions 160-218 and 743-854.

Clones were read by immunoSEQ multiplex PCR, and TCRdb kept only the in-frame ones, dropping some. This table holds roughly 89,000 clones, approximately 90% found once. The specimen was peripheral blood, collected on day 0 of MenACWY control vaccination. The TCR was taken from an adult in good health.

This CDR3 is CATSDPRRPRNEQFF. The CDR3 nucleotides read TGTGCCACCAGTGACCCCAGGCGGCCTCGCAATGAGCAGTTCTTC. The chain links TRBV24-1 to TRBJ2-1; D gene unclear. This CDR3 spans 15 amino acids. CDR1 is KGHDR and CDR2 is SFDVKD in the germline V gene. With 4 bases removed from V and 6 bases from J, the gap between germline ends came to 15 bases.